Listed here is a single TCR beta chain. Antigen unknown. TCRdb ran MiXCR on the PCR reads and lists one entry per CDR3 protein. The repertoire holds hundreds of thousands of distinct CDR3 sequences, with 20% as singletons. With 3 bases clipped from V and 6 bases from J, the junction kept 4 bases outside the gene matches. CDR3 size: 15 residues. Looked up from germline, CDR1 is LNHDA and CDR2 is SQIVND (reference sequence). This sample is drawn from a study of molecular identifiers for immune sequencing clone quantification. Study-wide points: Highly expanded clone sizes could be underestimated by identical TCR molecules sharing a barcode.

Sorted cells numbering about 20,000 to 1,000,000, with 10%, 30% or 50% RNA, yielded the naive CD8 libraries. The chain links TRBV19 to TRBJ1-5; the match to TRBD1 covers 11 bases. Sequencing was carried out using naive CD8+ T cells from blood, with Jurkat cell RNA spiked in. Subset given: FACS-sorted CD8+CD4-CCR7+CD45RA+ naive T cells. The TCR comes from a human donor in good health. Some libraries in this study had Jurkat cell RNA spiked in. CDR3 nucleotide sequence: TGTGCCAGTAGTATGGGGGACAGGGGGAGTCAGCCCCAGCATTTT. It translates to CASSMGDRGSQPQHF. The full variable domain, with the rest looked up from reference TRBV19 and TRBJ1-5, is DGGITQSPKYLFRKEGQNVTLSCEQNLNHDAMYWYRQDPGQGLRLIYYSQIVNDFQKGDIAEGYSVSREKKESFPLTVTSAQKNPTAFYLCASSMGDRGSQPQHFGDGTRLSIL.